A single sample is the source of the 30 T cell receptor beta chains below, sequenced in a study of post-analysis software for immune sequencing data. Study findings and constraints: Five TRBV segments were more frequent in patients than controls; TRBV5-6, TRBV5-1 and TRBV20-1 belonged to this group.

The TCR beta cDNA libraries contained unique molecular identifiers. MiXCR, applied by TCRdb to the PCR reads, yields one record per CDR3 protein. The repertoire holds roughly 650,000 distinct CDR3 sequences, approximately 59% seen once, with roughly 10% in the top ten. No antigen has been identified for these receptors. The sample was blood. The receptor set was obtained from a girl aged 2 to 9 with multiple sclerosis.

The gene calls are TRBV2 and TRBJ2-1; tentative D call: TRBD1 (6 bases). CDR1 is SNHLY, CDR2 FYNNEI, per germline. The CDR3 runs 13 residues. The ends were cut back, 10 bases at V and 0 bases at J, with 10 bases in the middle. Here the CDR3 DNA reads TGTGCCAAAAGGGGGAGCTCCTACAATGAGCAGTTCTTC. It yields the protein CAKRGSSYNEQFF. The full variable domain, completed using reference TRBV2 and TRBJ2-1, is EPEVTQTPSHQVTQMGQEVILRCVPISNHLYFYWYRQILGQKVEFLVSFYNNEISEKSEIFDDQFSVERPDGSNFTLKIRSTKLEDSAMYFCAKRGSSYNEQFFGPGTRLTVL.

V and J are TRBV6-6 and TRBJ2-7, with D possibly TRBD2 on 5 matching bases. V shed 2 bases and J shed 7 bases, with 18 bases lying between them. CDR3 length equals 15 residues. CDR1 and CDR2 (germline): MNHNY, SVGAGI (reference sequence). The CDR3 DNA sequence: TGTGCCAGCAGTTACAGAGGGTCGTCCTACAATGAGCAGTACTTC. It is translated as CASSYRGSSYNEQYF.

The chain recombines TRBV11-3 with TRBJ2-3, with a tentative D call TRBD2 (6 bases). This CDR3 has 16 amino acids. Looked up from germline, CDR1 is SGHNT and CDR2 is YENEEA. The ends were cut back, 5 bases at V and 2 bases at J, with 17 bases in the middle. CDR3 protein: CASSRGTDGNTDTQYF. The DNA for the CDR3 is TGTGCCAGCAGCCGGGGGACCGATGGGAACACAGATACGCAGTATTTT.

This clonotype has more than one count but fewer than ten. The J gene is TRBJ2-1, the V gene TRBV28; 11 positions agree with TRBD2. V lost 5 bases to trimming and J lost 7 bases; unmatched junction nucleotides: 7. The CDR3 runs to 15 residues. In germline, CDR1 is MDHEN, CDR2 SYDVKM. Here the CDR3 reads CASSQLAGVENEQFF. CDR3 nucleotides: TGTGCCAGCAGTCAACTAGCGGGAGTAGAGAATGAGCAGTTCTTC.

About this clonotype itself: One end of the junction varies from germline; a read error may be responsible. This chain uses TRBV5-1 with TRBJ2-1; 12 bases line up with TRBD2. Germline lookup yields CDR1 SGHRS and CDR2 YFSETQ. This CDR3 region has 18 residues. CDR3 sequence reads: CASSLVRLAGVLRNGQFF. The DNA for the CDR3 is TGCGCCAGCAGCTTGGTTCGACTAGCGGGAGTGTTGCGGAATGGGCAGTTCTTC.

The chain joins TRBV28 to TRBJ2-3; D is perhaps TRBD1 (5 bases). Trimming removed 3 bases at V and 0 bases at J, with 7 bases between. The CDR3 sequence is 14 residues long. The germline gives CDR1 MDHEN, CDR2 SYDVKM. The CDR3 reads CASSFPGSTDTQYF. DNA of the CDR3: TGTGCCAGCAGTTTCCCAGGGAGCACAGATACGCAGTATTTT.

The J gene is TRBJ1-1, the V gene TRBV10-3, with no clear D. The CDR3 is 13 residues long. Germline loops: CDR1 ENHRY, CDR2 SYGVKD. V was cut by 4 bases and J by 0 bases, with 6 bases left in between. The CDR3 sequence: CAISAFVNTEAFF. The CDR3 region has the DNA TGTGCCATCAGTGCGTTCGTGAACACTGAAGCTTTCTTT.

The chain joins TRBV7-9 to TRBJ2-3; no firm D call. Looked up from germline, CDR1 is SEHNR and CDR2 is FQNEAQ (reference sequence). V lost 6 bases, J lost 3 bases, and 10 bases lay in between. The CDR3 length is 13 residues. CDR3 sequence reads: CASSLMETDTQYF. The CDR3 nucleotides read TGTGCCAGCAGTCTTATGGAAACAGATACGCAGTATTTT. Combining the CDR3 with reference TRBV7-9 and TRBJ2-3 gives the whole variable domain DTGVSQNPRHKITKRGQNVTFRCDPISEHNRLYWYRQTLGQGPEFLTYFQNEAQLEKSRLLSDRFSAERPKGSFSTLEIQRTEQGDSAMYLCASSLMETDTQYFGPGTRLTVL.

The chain uses TRBV5-1 and TRBJ2-3; TRBD2 aligns across 7 bases. The germline CDR1 and CDR2 sequences are SGHRS and YFSETQ. The CDR3 has 13 residues. With V trimmed by 2 bases and J by 10 bases, 7 bases remained unmatched. CDR3 sequence reads: CASSLVGGFAQYF. In DNA form, the CDR3 reads TGCGCCAGCAGCTTAGTGGGAGGGTTCGCGCAGTATTTT.

This chain joins TRBV10-3 and TRBJ1-2; D is ambiguous. Germline CDR1 ENHRY, CDR2 SYGVKD. Trimming pared 0 bases from V and 8 bases from J, leaving 13 bases between. There are 14 residues in the CDR3. This chain's CDR3 is CAISESILEGGYTF. Written as DNA, the CDR3 is TGTGCCATCAGTGAGTCGATCCTGGAAGGCGGCTACACCTTC.

The chain recombines TRBV7-8 with TRBJ2-4, with unresolved D. There are 15 residues in the CDR3. CDR1 is SGHVS and CDR2 is FQNEAQ in the germline V gene. Trimming removed 5 bases at V and 5 bases at J, with 16 bases between. The CDR3 loop is CASSPDRANQNIQYF. CDR3 sequence (DNA): TGTGCCAGCAGCCCCGATAGGGCAAATCAAAACATTCAGTACTTC.

The table lists this clonotype with a few counts. At one end, the junction sequence differs from germline, possibly due to a read error. The chain joins TRBV20-1 to TRBJ2-1; no clear D gene. In germline, CDR1 is DFQATT, CDR2 SNEGSKA (reference sequence). CDR3 length equals 16 residues. The CDR3 reads CSARDGFPSSYNEQFF. As DNA, the CDR3 is TGCAGTGCTCGAGACGGGTTTCCGAGCTCCTACAATGAGCAGTTCTTC.

V gene TRBV10-3 combines with J gene TRBJ2-5; no firm D call. The CDR3 totals 13 residues. V was trimmed by 5 bases and J by 5 bases, leaving 12 bases between them. Germline-derived CDR1 and CDR2 are ENHRY and SYGVKD. This chain's CDR3 is CAISSPFDETQYF. The CDR3, as DNA: TGTGCCATCAGTTCCCCGTTCGACGAGACCCAGTACTTC.

In this sample, this clonotype turned up once. CDR3 in amino acids: CSVDLSDGYQETQYF. DNA for the CDR3: TGCAGCGTTGACCTCTCGGACGGGTACCAAGAGACCCAGTACTTC. The rearrangement links TRBV29-1 to TRBJ2-5; no clear D gene. The V end lost 3 bases, the J end lost 0 bases, and 14 bases lay between the germline ends. Germline V gene data show CDR1 as SQVTM and CDR2 as ANQGSEA. This CDR3 has 15 residues.

This clonotype turned up a few times. The chain has TRBV5-1 and TRBJ2-7; 10 positions match TRBD2. Germline CDR1 is SGHRS and CDR2 is YFSETQ. Unmatched junction bases numbered 4, after V lost 0 bases and J lost 1 base. The CDR3 is 16 residues long. The CDR3 coding sequence is TGCGCCAGCAGCTTGGCTCTAGCGGGAGAATCCTACGAGCAGTACTTC. It specifies CASSLALAGESYEQYF.

The chain couples TRBV20-1 to TRBJ2-1; D possibly matches TRBD1 or TRBD2 (6 bases each). The CDR3 has 16 residues. Trimming stripped 0 bases from V and 9 bases from J, with 21 bases between. CDR1 and CDR2 from the germline V gene are DFQATT and SNEGSKA (reference sequence). The CDR3: CSARDGGGSLYGEQFF. CDR3 bases: TGCAGTGCTAGAGACGGAGGGGGGTCACTTTATGGTGAGCAGTTCTTC.

The rearrangement links TRBV5-1 to TRBJ1-2; 8 positions match TRBD1. The V gene end was trimmed by 0 bases and the J gene end by 4 bases; junction bases not matched to a gene: 5. From germline, CDR1 is SGHRS and CDR2 YFSETQ. This CDR3 comprises 15 residues. CDR3 sequence reads: CASSLAADRAYGYTF. CDR3 DNA: TGCGCCAGCAGCTTGGCCGCGGACAGGGCCTATGGCTACACCTTC. Complete variable domain (other parts from reference TRBV5-1 and TRBJ1-2): KAGVTQTPRYLIKTRGQQVTLSCSPISGHRSVSWYQQTPGQGLQFLFEYFSETQRNKGNFPGRFSGRQFSNSRSEMNVSTLELGDSALYLCASSLAADRAYGYTFGSGTRLTVV.

There are a few counts of this clonotype. This chain connects TRBV5-1 to TRBJ1-2; no clear D. Germline CDR1 reads SGHRS; CDR2 reads YFSETQ. This CDR3 has 14 amino acids. V lost 0 bases and J 3 bases, leaving 9 bases between the germline ends. The CDR3 DNA reads TGCGCCAGCAGCTTGGCGGCGGAGGACTATGGCTACACCTTC. Translating gives CASSLAAEDYGYTF. The whole variable domain, filled in from reference TRBV5-1 and TRBJ1-2, reads KAGVTQTPRYLIKTRGQQVTLSCSPISGHRSVSWYQQTPGQGLQFLFEYFSETQRNKGNFPGRFSGRQFSNSRSEMNVSTLELGDSALYLCASSLAAEDYGYTFGSGTRLTVV.

The chain employs TRBV9 and TRBJ2-1; 12 nucleotides match TRBD2. Germline CDR1 SGDLS, CDR2 YYNGEE. V was pared by 0 bases and J by 8 bases, with 9 bases of the junction left unmatched. The CDR3 loop spans 17 amino acids. The CDR3 DNA reads TGTGCCAGCAGCGTAGATCCTGGCCTAGCGGGAGGGCATGAGCAGTTCTTC. This encodes CASSVDPGLAGGHEQFF. Full variable domain (outside the CDR3, taken from reference TRBV9 and TRBJ2-1): DSGVTQTPKHLITATGQRVTLRCSPRSGDLSVYWYQQSLDQGLQFLIQYYNGEERAKGNILERFSAQQFPDLHSELNLSSLELGDSALYFCASSVDPGLAGGHEQFFGPGTRLTVL.

The chain carries TRBV19 and TRBJ2-4; 9 bases agree with TRBD1. J gave up 10 bases and V 10 bases, and 5 bases lay outside the gene matches. This CDR3 contains 11 residues. CDR1 is LNHDA, CDR2 SQIVND, per germline (reference sequence). The CDR3 protein is CATGQGSIQYF. CDR3 coding DNA: TGTGCCACGGGACAGGGTTCGATTCAGTACTTC.

CDR3 sequence reads: CSAKHAGGGSPLHF. The CDR3 nucleotides are TGCAGTGCTAAACATGCAGGGGGGGGTTCACCCCTCCACTTT. The V and J genes are TRBV20-1 and TRBJ1-6; 7 bases align to TRBD1. Germline V gene data show CDR1 as DFQATT and CDR2 as SNEGSKA (reference sequence). J gave up 9 bases and V 4 bases, and 9 bases lay outside the gene matches. The CDR3 is made up of 14 amino acids.

This chain joins TRBV11-2 and TRBJ2-3; D is uncertain. The ends were cut back, 4 bases at V and 1 base at J, with 15 bases in the middle. The CDR3 runs to 16 residues. Germline lookup yields CDR1 SGHAT and CDR2 FQNNGV. In DNA, the CDR3 is TGTGCCAGCAGCTCCCTATTTCCTATCCGCACAGATACGCAGTATTTT. Translated, it gives CASSSLFPIRTDTQYF. Supplemented by reference TRBV11-2 and TRBJ2-3, the full variable domain reads EAGVAQSPRYKIIEKRQSVAFWCNPISGHATLYWYQQILGQGPKLLIQFQNNGVVDDSQLPKDRFSAERLKGVDSTLKIQPAKLEDSAVYLCASSSLFPIRTDTQYFGPGTRLTVL.

The table lists this clonotype with a few counts. The chain has TRBV20-1 and TRBJ1-1; no reliable D call. Germline CDR1 is DFQATT and CDR2 is SNEGSKA (reference sequence). V gave up 6 bases and J gave up 6 bases, with 14 bases separating them. The CDR3 extends over 12 amino acids. The CDR3 nucleotides read TGCAGTGCCCAAGTTAAGTCGGCTGAAGCTTTCTTT. This codes for CSAQVKSAEAFF.

For this clonotype: An end of the junction differs from the germline gene, which may be a read error. This chain connects TRBV20-1 to TRBJ2-1; D unresolved. The CDR3 loop spans 13 amino acids. Germline CDR1 DFQATT, CDR2 SNEGSKA (reference sequence). This chain's CDR3 is CNAPPVGYNEQFF. The CDR3 DNA sequence: TGCAATGCTCCTCCGGTTGGTTACAATGAGCAGTTCTTC.

The V gene is TRBV10-2, the J gene TRBJ2-5; D might be TRBD2 (6 bases). Trimming took 3 bases from V and 2 from J, leaving 16 bases between them. Germline assignment: CDR1 WSHSY and CDR2 SAAADI. CDR3 length: 16 amino acids. The CDR3 DNA follows: TGCGCCAGCAGTGAAAGGGGAGGAGGTAGGCAAGAGACCCAGTACTTC. This codes for CASSERGGGRQETQYF.

V is TRBV5-1 and J is TRBJ2-1, with 10 bases that match TRBD2. CDR3 length: 16 residues. In germline, CDR1 is SGHRS, CDR2 YFSETQ. V was pared by 3 bases and J by 7 bases, with 10 bases of the junction left unmatched. The CDR3 nucleotides are TGCGCCAGCAGCTGGTTACTAGCGGGAATGCGGAATGAGCAGTTCTTC. Protein: CASSWLLAGMRNEQFF.

The chain uses TRBV13 and TRBJ2-3; 12 bases map to TRBD2. This CDR3 comprises 18 residues. V gave up 0 bases and J gave up 2 bases; unmatched junction bases: 6. From germline, CDR1 is PRHDT and CDR2 FYEKMQ (reference sequence). The CDR3 loop is CASSLGPPSGGATDTQYF. CDR3 sequence (DNA): TGTGCCAGCAGCTTAGGACCCCCTAGCGGGGGGGCCACAGATACGCAGTATTTT.

This clonotype was picked up one time. J is TRBJ2-1 and V is TRBV29-1, with D perhaps TRBD1 (5 bases). In germline, CDR1 is SQVTM, CDR2 ANQGSEA. Deletions cut 2 bases from V and 4 bases from J, with 18 bases between. CDR3 length: 16 residues. CDR3 amino acids: CSVERGRVSQYNEQFF. As DNA, the CDR3 is TGCAGCGTTGAAAGGGGAAGGGTGTCACAATACAATGAGCAGTTCTTC.

This chain uses TRBV6-1 with TRBJ2-5, with D possibly matching TRBD2 (6 bases). The J call may be in error: the DNA end matches TRBJ2-7 better. The CDR3 length is 12 residues. The germline V gene encodes CDR1 MNHNS and CDR2 SASEGT. The CDR3 DNA is TGTGCCAGCAGTGACAGGAGGGGCGAGCAGTACTTC. Its protein product is CASSDRRGEQYF.

This sequence joins TRBV7-9 and TRBJ2-1; 9 nucleotides agree with TRBD1. Unmatched junction bases numbered 2, after V lost 6 bases and J lost 5 bases. Germline CDR1 reads SEHNR; CDR2 reads FQNEAQ (reference sequence). CDR3 size: 13 residues. Here the CDR3 reads CASRQGADNEQFF. For the CDR3, the DNA is TGTGCCAGCAGACAGGGGGCTGACAATGAGCAGTTCTTC.